One TCR beta chain is described in this entry. Its specificity is unknown. These data originate in a study of regulatory T cells in long-lasting Graves disease. HTBI primers from iRepertoire and Arm-PCR of CDR3 regions yielded the TCR beta libraries. Each CDR3 protein is one row after TCRdb ran MiXCR on the multiplex PCR reads. The sample shows 350,000 to 500,000 distinct CDR3 sequences, about 14% of them seen only once. This sample's time point: newly diagnosed GD, antithyroid drugs for less than 3 months. TCR sequences were obtained from RNA taken from PBMCs. Per American Thyroid Association guidelines, Graves' disease was diagnosed. CDR1 MNHGY and CDR2 SVAAGI come from the germline V gene. J was trimmed by 1 base and V by 4 bases; bases with no gene match: 13. The CDR3 sequence is 19 residues long. Study-wide results and caveats: TRBV28, TRBJ1-2 and TRBJ2-5 were segments that persistent disease favored.

These data were also reused for a study on T cells in Graves' hyperthyroidism and ophthalmopathy.

The chain links TRBV6-9 to TRBJ2-6, with 7 bases matching TRBD1. This receptor was obtained from a woman aged 45-60 years with Graves disease. This material consisted of peripheral blood mononuclear cells (PBMCs), taken at new diagnosis, from a patient treated with antithyroid drugs. The DNA for the CDR3 is TGTGCCAGCAGTTCCTCTCCGACAGGGTCTACTTCTGGGGCCAACGTCCTGACTTTC. It is translated as CASSSSPTGSTSGANVLTF.